Shown below are 14 T cell receptor beta chains from a single sample sequenced in a study of OX40 agonist ivuxolimab in advanced cancers. Profiling relied on immunoSEQ multiplex PCR, and the TCRdb table lists in-frame clones only, not all of them. The table has 75,000 to 95,000 clones, 85% to 95% seen once. Here the sequenced sample was CD4+ or CD8+ T cells sorted from blood, taken in a trial of the OX40 agonist ivuxolimab. These receptors all come from an adult with an advanced solid tumor such as melanoma, head and neck, liver or kidney cancer.

This clone was recorded only once. The chain couples TRBV27 to TRBJ2-7; the match to TRBD1 covers 7 bases. The germline V gene has CDR1 MNHEY and CDR2 SMNVEV (reference sequence). J lost 8 bases, V lost 5 bases, and 18 bases had no gene match. The CDR3 spans 16 residues. The CDR3 nucleotides are TGTGCCAGCAGTGTCGGAAGACAGGGACCACTACGTAAGCAGTACTTC. It specifies CASSVGRQGPLRKQYF.

The chain is built from TRBV9 and TRBJ1-4; possible D gene TRBD1, 6 bases. The CDR3 runs 16 residues. The germline V gene has CDR1 SGDLS and CDR2 YYNGEE. Trimming took off 4 bases at V and 3 bases at J, with 16 bases between the two ends. CDR3 in DNA: TGTGCCAGCAGCCTCAACCCAGGACAGCCTAATGAAAAACTGTTTTTT. As protein: CASSLNPGQPNEKLFF.

CDR3 residues: CASSFEDGEGNEQFF. CDR3 nucleotide sequence: TGTGCCAGCAGCTTTGAGGACGGCGAGGGCAATGAGCAGTTCTTC. The chain employs TRBV11-3 and TRBJ2-1, with D perhaps matching TRBD2 (5 bases). Germline CDR1 and CDR2: SGHNT and YENEEA. This CDR3 has 15 residues. V was pared by 3 bases and J by 6 bases, with 15 bases between. The whole variable domain, filled in from reference TRBV11-3 and TRBJ2-1, reads EAGVVQSPRYKIIEKKQPVAFWCNPISGHNTLYWYLQNLGQGPELLIRYENEEAVDDSQLPKDRFSAERLKGVDSTLKIQPAELGDSAVYLCASSFEDGEGNEQFFGPGTRLTVL.

V and J are TRBV29-1 and TRBJ2-7; D tentatively reads TRBD1 or TRBD2 (6 bases each). CDR3 length equals 14 residues. CDR1 and CDR2 from the germline V gene are SQVTM and ANQGSEA. With 2 bases removed from V and 3 bases from J, the gap between germline ends came to 14 bases. CDR3 nucleotides: TGCAGCGTTGAAAGCCGGGGGCGCGACTACGAGCAGTACTTC. Translating it yields CSVESRGRDYEQYF.

The rearrangement uses TRBV18 and TRBJ2-7; a possible D gene is TRBD1 (5 bases). This CDR3 region has 16 residues. The germline V and J ends were trimmed by 0 bases and 2 bases, with 14 bases remaining between them. Germline V gene data show CDR1 as KGHSH and CDR2 as LQKENI. The CDR3 region is CASSPPLGHTTYEQYF. The CDR3 coding sequence is TGTGCCAGCTCACCACCGTTAGGACACACCACCTACGAGCAGTACTTC.

The chain links TRBV27 to TRBJ2-7; perhaps TRBD2 as D (5 bases). Trimming left V 5 bases short and J 5 bases short, with 22 bases between. This CDR3 has 16 residues. The germline V gene has CDR1 MNHEY and CDR2 SMNVEV (reference sequence). CDR3: CASSPSVGLRVDEQYF. In DNA form, the CDR3 reads TGTGCCAGCAGTCCATCCGTTGGACTCCGGGTTGACGAGCAGTACTTC.

This clone is a singleton in its sample. The rearrangement uses TRBV4-3 and TRBJ2-7; no clear D. Germline V lookup: CDR1 LGHNA, CDR2 YSLEER. V shed 0 bases and J shed 4 bases, with 10 bases lying between them. The CDR3 length is 14 residues. CDR3 loop: CASSQDRMPYEQYF. The CDR3 DNA follows: TGCGCCAGCAGCCAAGACAGGATGCCATACGAGCAGTACTTC.

This clone was observed a single time. This sequence joins TRBV11-3 and TRBJ2-1; D call uncertain. The germline V gene has CDR1 SGHNT and CDR2 YENEEA. With 5 bases removed from V and 4 bases from J, the gap between germline ends came to 9 bases. The length of the CDR3 is 13 residues. The CDR3 spells CASSRSIYNEQFF. CDR3 nucleotide sequence: TGTGCCAGCAGCCGAAGTATATACAATGAGCAGTTCTTC.

The gene calls are TRBV11-3 and TRBJ1-2; D remains ambiguous. CDR1 SGHNT and CDR2 YENEEA come from the germline V gene. This CDR3 has 13 residues. The V end lost 3 bases, the J end lost 4 bases, and 9 bases lay between the germline ends. The CDR3 DNA sequence: TGTGCCAGCAGCTTGCCAAACTTCTATGGCTACACCTTC. It codes for CASSLPNFYGYTF.

The chain links TRBV2 to TRBJ1-1, with 8 bases identical to TRBD1. This CDR3 spans 16 amino acids. V lost 8 bases and J lost 3; bases outside the gene matches: 14. In germline, CDR1 is SNHLY, CDR2 FYNNEI. DNA for the CDR3: TGTGCCAGCGGGAAGCGGACAGGGTCGGGGGACACTGAAGCTTTCTTT. This codes for CASGKRTGSGDTEAFF.

The chain recombines TRBV15 with TRBJ1-2; 8 nucleotides align to TRBD1. The CDR3 loop spans 17 amino acids. Germline trimming cut 2 bases from V and 0 bases from J; bases unmatched to any gene: 8. Germline assignment: CDR1 LNHNV and CDR2 YYDKDF (reference sequence). CDR3 region: CATSRSGQGLTNYGYTF. CDR3 nucleotides: TGTGCCACCAGCAGATCAGGACAGGGCCTTACTAACTATGGCTACACCTTC.

The chain has TRBV27 and TRBJ2-3; D could derive from TRBD1 or TRBD2 (7 bases each). With 1 base removed from V and 3 bases from J, the gap between germline ends came to 14 bases. CDR1 is MNHEY and CDR2 is SMNVEV in the germline V gene (reference sequence). The CDR3 runs to 16 residues. Here the CDR3 DNA reads TGTGCCAGCAGTTTATTACCAGGGGGAGGGACAGATACGCAGTATTTT. Protein: CASSLLPGGGTDTQYF.

In this sample, this clone turned up once. This sequence joins TRBV5-8 and TRBJ1-2, with D unresolved. The CDR3 sequence is 11 residues long. Germline CDR1 is SGHTS and CDR2 is YDEGEE. CDR3 region: CVPRQEHGYTF. The DNA of the CDR3 is TGTGTCCCCCGACAAGAGCACGGCTACACCTTC. Full variable domain (remainder filled in from reference TRBV5-8 and TRBJ1-2): EAGVTQSPTHLIKTRGQQATLRCSPISGHTSVYWYQQALGLGLQFLLWYDEGEERNRGNFPPRFSGRQFPNYSSELNVNALELEDSALYLCVPRQEHGYTFGSGTRLTVV.

The gene calls are TRBV9 and TRBJ1-1; possible D gene TRBD1, 5 bases. With 2 bases removed from V and 1 base from J, the gap between germline ends came to 12 bases. In germline, CDR1 is SGDLS, CDR2 YYNGEE. This CDR3 region has 15 residues. In DNA, the CDR3 is TGTGCCAGCAGCGTTGGACTCAGGGAGAACACTGAAGCTTTCTTT. Translated: CASSVGLRENTEAFF.